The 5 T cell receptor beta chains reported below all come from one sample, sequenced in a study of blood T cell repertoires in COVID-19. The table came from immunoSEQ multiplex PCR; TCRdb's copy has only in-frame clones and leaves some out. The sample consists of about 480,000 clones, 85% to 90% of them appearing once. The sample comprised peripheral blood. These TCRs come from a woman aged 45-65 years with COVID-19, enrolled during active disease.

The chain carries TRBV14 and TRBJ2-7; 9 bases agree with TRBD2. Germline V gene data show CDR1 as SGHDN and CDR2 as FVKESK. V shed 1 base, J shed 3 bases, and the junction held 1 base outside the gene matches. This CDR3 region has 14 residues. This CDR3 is CASSQGLAVYEQYF. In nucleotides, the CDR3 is TGTGCCAGCAGCCAAGGACTAGCGGTCTACGAGCAGTACTTC.

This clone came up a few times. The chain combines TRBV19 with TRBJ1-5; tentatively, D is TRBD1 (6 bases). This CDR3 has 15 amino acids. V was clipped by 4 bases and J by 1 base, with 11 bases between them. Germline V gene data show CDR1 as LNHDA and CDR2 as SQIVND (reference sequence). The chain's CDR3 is CASSTSTGSNQPQHF. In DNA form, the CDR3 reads TGTGCCAGTAGTACCTCAACAGGGAGCAATCAGCCCCAGCATTTT.

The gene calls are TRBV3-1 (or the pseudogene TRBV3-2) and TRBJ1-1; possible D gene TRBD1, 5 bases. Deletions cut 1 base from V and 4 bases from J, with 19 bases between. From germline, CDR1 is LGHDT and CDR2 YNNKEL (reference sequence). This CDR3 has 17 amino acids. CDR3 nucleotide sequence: TGTGCCAGCAGCCAAGGGCCCCAATGGGGGAGGACCACTGAAGCTTTCTTT. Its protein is CASSQGPQWGRTTEAFF.

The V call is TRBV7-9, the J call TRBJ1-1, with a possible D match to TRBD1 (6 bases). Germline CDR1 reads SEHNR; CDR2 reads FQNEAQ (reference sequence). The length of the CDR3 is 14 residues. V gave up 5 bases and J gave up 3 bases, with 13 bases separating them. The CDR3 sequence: CASSPDRLDTEAFF. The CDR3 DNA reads TGTGCCAGCAGCCCCGACAGGTTGGACACTGAAGCTTTCTTT.

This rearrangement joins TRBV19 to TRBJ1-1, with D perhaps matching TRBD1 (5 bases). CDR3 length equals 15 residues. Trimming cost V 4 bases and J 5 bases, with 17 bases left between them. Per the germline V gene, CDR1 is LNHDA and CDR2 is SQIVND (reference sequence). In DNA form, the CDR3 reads TGTGCCAGTAGTACCGCAGGGAAAGGTAATACTGAAGCTTTCTTT. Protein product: CASSTAGKGNTEAFF.